The present T cell receptor beta chain was sequenced within a study of pediatric ulcerative colitis. Before the diagnostic colonoscopy, ulcerative colitis patients were free of immunosuppressive medication. With regard to this clone: Its antigen is as yet unknown.

The CDR3 is 16 amino acids. Germline values: CDR1 SGDLS, CDR2 YYNGEE. Losses at the gene ends were 4 bases for V and 0 bases for J; bases not matched to a gene: 7. Overall study results and limits: A couple of patients had blood samples with substantially reduced template counts. Compared with controls, ulcerative colitis showed greater blood-rectum clone sharing.

The survey-level immunoSEQ assay was used. Some clones are missing from TCRdb's copy, which holds only in-frame ones; the method was immunoSEQ multiplex PCR. The sample yields around 65,000 clones, about three quarters seen once. The sequenced sample was blood. V is TRBV9 and J is TRBJ2-3; 8 bases fit TRBD1. This TCR derives from a boy aged 5-17 years with moderate ulcerative colitis. The CDR3 DNA follows: TGTGCCAGCAGCCTCGGGACAGGACTGAGCACAGATACGCAGTATTTT. The encoded protein is CASSLGTGLSTDTQYF.